Presented here are 19 T cell receptor beta chains from one specimen sequenced in a study of cytotoxic CD8 clonotypes in ibrutinib-treated CLL. Assay: immunoSEQ multiplex PCR; the TCRdb copy retains only in-frame clones and omits some. Counted here are roughly 45,000 clones, 60% to 80% occurring once; the ten biggest clones make up around a fifth. Sequencing was performed on PBMCs, taken after 24 months of ibrutinib treatment. The source is a human donor with chronic lymphocytic leukemia.

The genes are TRBV6-1 and TRBJ1-2; unclear D gene. There are 14 residues in the CDR3. Trimming took off 6 bases at V and 2 bases at J, with 13 bases between the two ends. In germline, CDR1 is MNHNS, CDR2 SASEGT. CDR3 region: CASRGNRLNYGYTF. In nucleotides, the CDR3 is TGTGCCAGCAGAGGAAATAGGTTGAACTATGGCTACACCTTC.

This rearrangement joins TRBV7-9 to TRBJ2-1; 12 bases fit TRBD1. Per germline, CDR1 SEHNR and CDR2 FQNEAQ (reference sequence). The junction had 12 bases not matched to a gene; V was cut back by 5 bases and J by 10 bases. The CDR3 has 16 residues. CDR3 sequence reads: CASSPILGQGAREQFF. CDR3 sequence (DNA): TGTGCCAGCAGCCCGATCCTGGGACAGGGGGCGCGAGAGCAGTTCTTC. The full variable domain, its missing parts supplied by reference TRBV7-9 and TRBJ2-1, is DTGVSQNPRHKITKRGQNVTFRCDPISEHNRLYWYRQTLGQGPEFLTYFQNEAQLEKSRLLSDRFSAERPKGSFSTLEIQRTEQGDSAMYLCASSPILGQGAREQFFGPGTRLTVL.

The chain uses TRBV11-2 and TRBJ2-2; D unclear. This CDR3 is 14 amino acids long. CDR1 SGHAT and CDR2 FQNNGV come from the germline V gene. V shed 8 bases and J shed 6 bases, with 16 bases lying between them. CDR3 in amino acids: CASSITGVSGELFF. The CDR3 nucleotides are TGTGCCAGCTCCATTACGGGTGTCTCCGGGGAGCTGTTTTTT.

This chain uses TRBV6-5 with TRBJ2-7, with 7 bases that match TRBD1. CDR1 and CDR2 (germline): MNHEY, SVGAGI. V lost 7 bases to trimming and J lost 4 bases; unmatched junction nucleotides: 4. CDR3 size: 12 residues. The CDR3 spells CASNRGPYEQYF. The DNA of the CDR3 is TGTGCCAGCAACAGGGGCCCTTACGAGCAGTACTTC.

The V and J genes are TRBV21-1 and TRBJ1-1. TRBV21-1 is a known pseudogene. The CDR3 totals 13 residues. CDR3 nucleotides: TGTGCCAGCAGCAATTATTGCCCACCGAGGGCTTTCTTT. This translates into CASSNYCPPRAFF.

About this clone: A far larger clone differs by one base, so this is likely a read error. V and J are TRBV9 and TRBJ2-4, with 9 nucleotides matching TRBD2. Germline CDR1 and CDR2: SGDLS and YYNGEE. The CDR3 loop spans 16 amino acids. V lost 5 bases to trimming and J lost 0 bases; unmatched junction nucleotides: 6. The CDR3 protein is CASRKRRGGAKNIQYF. The CDR3 bases are TGTGCCAGCAGGAAACGGCGGGGGGGAGCCAAAAACATTCAGTACTTC.

This clone was recorded a few times. The V and J genes are TRBV7-8 and TRBJ2-7; a possible D gene is TRBD1 (5 bases). The CDR3 is made up of 16 amino acids. CDR1 SGHVS and CDR2 FQNEAQ come from the germline V gene. V lost 1 base and J lost 5, with 18 bases in between. The CDR3 DNA reads as TGTGCCAGCAGCTTAGTTGTGGGGCGCATTTCCCACGAGCAGTACTTC. Translating it yields CASSLVVGRISHEQYF.

This clone was detected ten times or more. The genes are TRBV27 and TRBJ1-1; possibly TRBD1 for D (5 bases). CDR1 MNHEY and CDR2 SMNVEV come from the germline V gene (reference sequence). The CDR3 totals 13 residues. Trimming pared 6 bases from V and 1 base from J, leaving 9 bases between. The CDR3 spells CASRGTGNTEAFF. The CDR3 DNA is TGTGCCAGCAGGGGGACGGGGAACACTGAAGCTTTCTTT.

Notes on this clone: A junction end diverges from the germline sequence, so it may reflect a read error. The chain joins TRBV18 to TRBJ2-5; D gene unclear. CDR1 and CDR2 from the germline V gene are KGHSH and LQKENI. The CDR3 covers 15 residues. The CDR3 protein is CASSPLMGGQETQYF. DNA of the CDR3: TGTGCCAGCTCGCCACTAATGGGTGGACAAGAGACCCAGTACTTC.

This sequence joins TRBV21-1 and TRBJ1-5. TRBV21-1 is designated a pseudogene. There are 17 residues in the CDR3. The CDR3 nucleotides read TGTGCCAGCACTCTTACCTCCCTACGGGAGAAGAATCAGCCCCAGCATTTT. Protein sequence: CASTLTSLREKNQPQHF.

The chain employs TRBV18 and TRBJ2-7; D not resolved. This CDR3 is built from 11 residues. Germline CDR1 and CDR2: KGHSH and LQKENI. The V end was cut by 4 bases, the J end by 1 base, with 2 bases between. The CDR3 protein is CASSRSYEQYF. The DNA for the CDR3 is TGTGCCAGCTCACGTTCCTACGAGCAGTACTTC.

With regard to this clone: Within the sample, other DNA sequences also encode this same CDR3. The CDR3 sequence: CSVGPSGANVLTF. Written as DNA, the CDR3 is TGCAGCGTTGGGCCCTCTGGGGCCAACGTCCTGACTTTC. The genes are TRBV29-1 and TRBJ2-6, with D uncertain. V lost 4 bases to trimming and J lost 0 bases, with 4 bases between them. The CDR3 spans 13 residues. Germline CDR1 and CDR2: SQVTM and ANQGSEA. Combining the CDR3 with reference TRBV29-1 and TRBJ2-6 gives the whole variable domain SAVISQKPSRDICQRGTSLTIQCQVDSQVTMMFWYRQQPGQSLTLIATANQGSEATYESGFVIDKFPISRPNLTFSTLTVSNMSPEDSSIYLCSVGPSGANVLTFGAGSRLTVL.

As regards this clone: The same CDR3 is also encoded by other DNA sequences in this sample. The chain joins TRBV28 to TRBJ1-3; D call uncertain. Looked up from germline, CDR1 is MDHEN and CDR2 is SYDVKM. CDR3 size: 12 residues. Trimming removed 2 bases at V and 4 bases at J, with 3 bases between. The CDR3 DNA is TGTGCCAGCAGTTTACTAGGAAACACCATATATTTT. It translates to CASSLLGNTIYF.

This clone was picked up many times. The rearrangement uses TRBV11-3 and TRBJ2-7; D remains ambiguous. The CDR3 is 15 residues long. V was clipped by 1 base and J by 4 bases, with 14 bases between them. Germline CDR1 SGHNT, CDR2 YENEEA. CDR3 in amino acids: CASSLVSLGCYEQYF. As DNA, the CDR3 is TGTGCCAGCAGCTTAGTATCTTTGGGTTGTTACGAGCAGTACTTC.

The chain recombines TRBV18 with TRBJ2-3; perhaps TRBD2 as D (5 bases). This CDR3 is built from 14 residues. Trimming stripped 3 bases from V and 3 bases from J, with 10 bases between. In germline, CDR1 is KGHSH, CDR2 LQKENI. In DNA form, the CDR3 reads TGTGCCAGCTCACCCCTAGCTTTGACAGATACGCAGTATTTT. This translates into CASSPLALTDTQYF. The complete variable domain, with remaining parts taken from reference TRBV18 and TRBJ2-3, reads NAGVMQNPRHLVRRRGQEARLRCSPMKGHSHVYWYRQLPEEGLKFMVYLQKENIIDESGMPKERFSAEFPKEGPSILRIQQVVRGDSAAYFCASSPLALTDTQYFGPGTRLTVL.

The chain recombines TRBV6-1 with TRBJ1-1; TRBD1 agrees at 8 bases. The germline CDR1 and CDR2 sequences are MNHNS and SASEGT. V gave up 2 bases and J gave up 1 base; unmatched junction bases: 12. There are 18 residues in the CDR3. The CDR3 DNA reads as TGTGCCAGCAGTGAACTCGGGGGGTGGACAGGGTCGAACACTGAAGCTTTCTTT. This sequence encodes CASSELGGWTGSNTEAFF.

V usage is TRBV14 and J usage is TRBJ2-2; D gene unclear. Between the trimmed V and J ends, which lost 8 bases and 8 bases, there was a span of 6 bases. There are 10 residues in the CDR3. CDR1 SGHDN and CDR2 FVKESK come from the germline V gene. As DNA, the CDR3 is TGTGCCAGCCAAGAGGGGGAGCTGTTTTTT. Protein product: CASQEGELFF. Combining the CDR3 with reference TRBV14 and TRBJ2-2 gives the whole variable domain EAGVTQFPSHSVIEKGQTVTLRCDPISGHDNLYWYRRVMGKEIKFLLHFVKESKQDESGMPNNRFLAERTGGTYSTLKVQPAELEDSGVYFCASQEGELFFGEGSRLTVL.

The gene calls are TRBV6-1 and TRBJ2-7, with 9 bases matching TRBD2. Per the germline V gene, CDR1 is MNHNS and CDR2 is SASEGT. CDR3 length: 15 amino acids. The V segment lost 6 bases and the J segment 3 bases; nucleotides outside the gene matches: 9. The CDR3 coding sequence is TGTGCCAGCAGCCCCAAGCGGGGGGCTATCTACGAGCAGTACTTC. It is translated as CASSPKRGAIYEQYF.

Only a few counts were recorded for this clone. The chain is built from TRBV6-6 and TRBJ2-7; 11 nucleotides match TRBD1. The CDR3 length is 15 residues. Germline V lookup: CDR1 MNHNY, CDR2 SVGAGI (reference sequence). V shed 5 bases, J shed 5 bases, and the junction held 8 bases outside the gene matches. CDR3 DNA: TGTGCCAGCAGTCGCGGACAGGGGGCATTGGACGAGCAGTACTTC. It encodes CASSRGQGALDEQYF.